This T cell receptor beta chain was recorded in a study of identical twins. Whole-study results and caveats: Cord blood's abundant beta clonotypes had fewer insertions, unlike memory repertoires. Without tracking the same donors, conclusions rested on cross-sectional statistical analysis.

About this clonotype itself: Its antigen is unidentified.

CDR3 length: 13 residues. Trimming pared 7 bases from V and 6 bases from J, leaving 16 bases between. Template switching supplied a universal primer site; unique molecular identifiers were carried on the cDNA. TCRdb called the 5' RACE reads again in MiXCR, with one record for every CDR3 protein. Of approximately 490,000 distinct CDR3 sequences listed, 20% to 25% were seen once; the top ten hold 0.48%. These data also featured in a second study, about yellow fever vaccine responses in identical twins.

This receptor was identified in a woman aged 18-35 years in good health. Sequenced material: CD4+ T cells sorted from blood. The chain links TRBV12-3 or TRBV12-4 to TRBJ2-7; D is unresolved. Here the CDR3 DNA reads TGTGCCAGCACCCTTGCCCGCATGGGCGAGCAGTACTTC. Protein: CASTLARMGEQYF.